The 21 T cell receptor beta chains presented below share a single source sample, sequenced in a study of OX40 agonist ivuxolimab in advanced cancers. Clones were sequenced by immunoSEQ multiplex PCR, and TCRdb holds only the in-frame ones, with some missing. Altogether around 74,000 clones are present, about 90% being singletons, with the ten largest covering around 0.53%. Sequenced here: CD4+ or CD8+ T cells sorted from blood, sampled in a trial of the OX40 agonist ivuxolimab. The receptors were gathered from an adult with an advanced solid tumor such as melanoma, head and neck, liver or kidney cancer.

Only a few counts were recorded for this clone. This chain links TRBV7-3 with TRBJ2-4; 7 nucleotides line up with TRBD2. V lost 3 bases and J lost 6; bases outside the gene matches: 11. Per germline, CDR1 SGHTA and CDR2 FQGTGA. This CDR3 comprises 16 residues. The CDR3 region has the DNA TGTGCCAGCAGCTTCTCCGCCAGCGGGAATAGAAACATTCAGTACTTC. It is translated as CASSFSASGNRNIQYF.

The chain carries TRBV28 and TRBJ2-2; the D is unclear. Germline-derived CDR1 and CDR2 are MDHEN and SYDVKM. The CDR3 is 14 amino acids. Trimming removed 5 bases from V and 4 bases from J, with 11 bases in between. In nucleotides, the CDR3 is TGTGCCAGCAGTCCTGACCGTAGCACCGGGGAGCTGTTTTTT. It is translated as CASSPDRSTGELFF.

The rearrangement uses TRBV5-1 and TRBJ2-3, with 15 bases identical to TRBD2. The CDR3 spans 13 residues. V gave up 7 bases and J gave up 9 bases; unmatched junction bases: 3. The germline CDR1 and CDR2 sequences are SGHRS and YFSETQ. The CDR3 coding sequence is TGCGCCAGCGGGACTAGCGGGGGGAAAACGCAGTATTTT. Encoded protein: CASGTSGGKTQYF. The whole variable domain, filled in from reference TRBV5-1 and TRBJ2-3, reads KAGVTQTPRYLIKTRGQQVTLSCSPISGHRSVSWYQQTPGQGLQFLFEYFSETQRNKGNFPGRFSGRQFSNSRSEMNVSTLELGDSALYLCASGTSGGKTQYFGPGTRLTVL.

The rearrangement links TRBV10-3 to TRBJ2-3, with TRBD2 as a possible D gene (6 bases). The V gene lost 4 bases and the J gene lost 2 bases, with 13 bases spanning the gap. Germline-derived CDR1 and CDR2 are ENHRY and SYGVKD. This CDR3 is 15 amino acids long. As DNA, the CDR3 is TGTGCCATCAGTGCGGGGGACTCGTCCACAGATACGCAGTATTTT. Protein sequence: CAISAGDSSTDTQYF.

CDR3 in amino acids: CASSLEGRDTGELFF. CDR3 nucleotide sequence: TGTGCCAGCAGCTTAGAAGGCAGGGACACCGGGGAGCTGTTTTTT. The rearrangement joins TRBV11-3 to TRBJ2-2; D possibly corresponds to TRBD1 (5 bases). Between the trimmed V and J ends, which lost 0 bases and 3 bases, there was a span of 8 bases. The CDR3 covers 15 residues. The germline gives CDR1 SGHNT, CDR2 YENEEA.

The V and J genes are TRBV2 and TRBJ2-1, with no clear D. The V end was cut by 1 base, the J end by 7 bases, with 11 bases between. This CDR3 spans 14 amino acids. Germline V gene sequence: CDR1 SNHLY, CDR2 FYNNEI. CDR3 coding DNA: TGTGCCAGCAGTGAAGAGGGTACATGGAATGAGCAGTTCTTC. It specifies CASSEEGTWNEQFF.

The chain combines TRBV19 with TRBJ1-3; D gene unclear. The CDR3 is 12 residues long. Trimming left V 7 bases short and J 4 bases short, with 8 bases between. CDR1 and CDR2 (germline): LNHDA, SQIVND (reference sequence). CDR3 in DNA: TGTGCCAGTACCTTGCGGGGAAACACCATATATTTT. Protein sequence: CASTLRGNTIYF.

The chain employs TRBV30 and TRBJ1-1, with TRBD1 as a possible D gene (6 bases). The CDR3 contains 13 residues. The V gene's germline CDR1 is GTSNPN and CDR2 SVGIG (reference sequence). V lost 1 base and J lost 4, with 10 bases in between. CDR3 DNA: TGTGCCTGGAGTGACAGGGCGGGCACTGAAGCTTTCTTT. This sequence encodes CAWSDRAGTEAFF.

This chain connects TRBV11-3 to TRBJ2-3; the D gene is possibly TRBD2 (6 bases). The germline V gene encodes CDR1 SGHNT and CDR2 YENEEA. V gave up 2 bases and J gave up 3 bases, with 12 bases separating them. The CDR3 length is 15 residues. CDR3 residues: CASSLRLAVTDTQYF. CDR3 coding DNA: TGTGCCAGCAGCTTAAGATTAGCGGTTACAGATACGCAGTATTTT.

The gene calls are TRBV29-1 and TRBJ2-7, with 8 bases lining up with TRBD1. CDR3 length: 16 residues. CDR1 and CDR2 (germline): SQVTM, ANQGSEA. Trimming at V came to 1 base and at J to 0 bases, leaving 8 bases not matched to a gene. Here the CDR3 DNA reads TGCAGCGTTGAAGGGTGGGGGCAGGGGGCCTCCTACGAGCAGTACTTC. As protein: CSVEGWGQGASYEQYF.

This rearrangement joins TRBV19 to TRBJ1-5, with a possible D match to TRBD1 (6 bases). V was shortened by 5 bases and J by 0 bases, with 14 bases between the two germline ends. The CDR3 spans 16 residues. Germline V lookup: CDR1 LNHDA, CDR2 SQIVND (reference sequence). Written as DNA, the CDR3 is TGTGCCAGTAGTGGACGAACAGGGTATAGCAATCAGCCCCAGCATTTT. Amino acids: CASSGRTGYSNQPQHF.

The chain joins TRBV5-4 to TRBJ1-5; D gene ambiguous. The CDR3 spans 13 residues. Germline-derived CDR1 and CDR2 are SGHNT and YYREEE (reference sequence). Trimming removed 3 bases from V and 5 bases from J, with 9 bases in between. This chain's CDR3 is CASSYGVDQPQHF. The DNA of the CDR3 is TGTGCCAGCAGCTATGGGGTGGATCAGCCCCAGCATTTT.

This clone has a handful of counts. Within the sample, other DNA sequences also encode this same CDR3. The chain carries TRBV18 and TRBJ2-7, with a possible D match to TRBD1 (5 bases). The CDR3 loop spans 13 amino acids. Trimming took 4 bases from V and 4 from J, leaving 11 bases between them. Germline V gives CDR1 KGHSH, CDR2 LQKENI. The CDR3 sequence is CASSRDSKYEQYF. The CDR3 bases are TGTGCCAGCTCACGTGACAGCAAATACGAGCAGTACTTC.

The chain combines TRBV19 with TRBJ1-2, with D tentatively TRBD1 (5 bases). The CDR3 is 15 amino acids. The germline gives CDR1 LNHDA, CDR2 SQIVND (reference sequence). V dropped 3 bases and J dropped 2 bases, with 13 bases sitting between them. CDR3 nucleotides: TGTGCCAGTAGTATGGGGTCAGGGCCCAACTATGGCTACACCTTC. As protein: CASSMGSGPNYGYTF.

The chain carries TRBV19 and TRBJ2-7; D could derive from TRBD1 or TRBD2 (5 bases each). V gave up 6 bases and J gave up 6 bases, with 21 bases separating them. CDR1 and CDR2 from the germline V gene are LNHDA and SQIVND (reference sequence). This CDR3 has 15 residues. Here the CDR3 reads CASSTEEAGSREQYF. For the CDR3, the DNA is TGTGCCAGTAGCACTGAAGAGGCAGGGAGCCGCGAGCAGTACTTC.

This rearrangement joins TRBV7-2 to TRBJ2-4, with D perhaps matching TRBD2 (6 bases). In germline, CDR1 is SGHTA, CDR2 FQGNSA. Trimming took 0 bases from V and 1 from J, leaving 7 bases between them. The CDR3 covers 15 residues. In nucleotides, the CDR3 is TGTGCCAGCAGCTTAGCGGAGGGGGCCAAAAACATTCAGTACTTC. Amino acids: CASSLAEGAKNIQYF.

The chain couples TRBV4-2 to TRBJ2-5; tentative D call: TRBD2 (5 bases). Germline V CDR1 and CDR2: LGHNA, YNFKEQ. This CDR3 comprises 17 residues. V lost 0 bases, J lost 4 bases, and 18 bases lay in between. CDR3 coding DNA: TGTGCCAGCAGCCAAGAAATTTGGCTAGCAAAGGTAGAGACCCAGTACTTC. This codes for CASSQEIWLAKVETQYF.

The V call is TRBV6-1, the J call TRBJ2-1, with a weak D call TRBD2 (6 bases). Germline V gives CDR1 MNHNS, CDR2 SASEGT. The CDR3 contains 14 residues. V dropped 4 bases and J dropped 2 bases, with 9 bases sitting between them. This chain's CDR3 is CASSAAGPYNEQFF. In DNA form, the CDR3 reads TGTGCCAGCAGTGCGGCGGGACCCTACAATGAGCAGTTCTTC.

The J gene is TRBJ1-2, the V gene TRBV7-2, with D tentatively TRBD1 (6 bases). V lost 1 base and J lost 4, with 16 bases in between. The V gene's germline CDR1 is SGHTA and CDR2 FQGNSA. CDR3 length equals 16 residues. Here the CDR3 DNA reads TGTGCCAGCAGCTTAGGGGGGGCAGGCGGCGCCTATGGCTACACCTTC. Protein product: CASSLGGAGGAYGYTF.

The V gene is TRBV9, the J gene TRBJ2-7; the match to TRBD1 covers 7 bases. This CDR3 region has 16 residues. With 0 bases clipped from V and 0 bases from J, the junction kept 6 bases outside the gene matches. Germline lookup yields CDR1 SGDLS and CDR2 YYNGEE. CDR3 sequence (DNA): TGTGCCAGCAGCGTAGCCCCTGGGACAGTCTCCTACGAGCAGTACTTC. Amino acid sequence: CASSVAPGTVSYEQYF. Full variable domain (rest looked up from reference TRBV9 and TRBJ2-7): DSGVTQTPKHLITATGQRVTLRCSPRSGDLSVYWYQQSLDQGLQFLIQYYNGEERAKGNILERFSAQQFPDLHSELNLSSLELGDSALYFCASSVAPGTVSYEQYFGPGTRLTVT.

This chain connects TRBV7-3 to TRBJ2-5; 13 nucleotides line up with TRBD2. V was clipped by 5 bases and J by 1 base; unmatched bases: 4. The CDR3 has 16 amino acids. Germline V gene sequence: CDR1 SGHTA, CDR2 FQGTGA. The CDR3 sequence is CASSAGLAGAQETQYF. In DNA form, the CDR3 reads TGTGCCAGCAGCGCAGGACTAGCGGGAGCCCAAGAGACCCAGTACTTC.